This T cell receptor (beta chain) was obtained from a study of blood T cell repertoires in COVID-19. Study background: Both acute and convalescent COVID-19 samples were obtained from the United States, Italy and Spain.

Germline CDR1 is SGHTA and CDR2 is FQGNSA. Trimming removed 4 bases from V and 2 bases from J; junction bases left unmatched: 2. This CDR3 contains 14 residues. In the authors' methods: Counts of nucleated cells, estimated from reference gene primer amplification, were obtained. Here immunoSEQ multiplex PCR was the method, and the copy in TCRdb shows in-frame clones only, minus some. The V and J calls and clone size are taken from that table; D and trimming were inferred from the DNA. In the table there are 160,000 or so clones, about four fifths of which are singletons. This TCR came from a man in his sixties or seventies who had recovered from COVID-19. V usage is TRBV7-2 and J usage is TRBJ1-5; 7 bases match TRBD1. Sequenced sample: peripheral blood. The CDR3 region is CASSSGTGNQPQHF. The DNA for the CDR3 is TGTGCCAGCAGCTCCGGGACAGGCAATCAGCCCCAGCATTTT.